The clone carrying this T cell receptor beta chain is medium-sized within its sample. Its antigen remains unknown. In the source study's methods: The distant-metastasis classifier for papillary thyroid cancer was built from CDR3 differences across clinicopathological groups. TCRdb re-clonotyped the PCR reads through MiXCR. It is TCRdb's table, rather than the study itself, that gives the V and J calls and clone size. The sample carries about 7,000 clones, around 20% recorded once. Germline V gene data show CDR1 as MNHNS and CDR2 as SASEGT. V gave up 0 bases and J gave up 4 bases, with 9 bases separating them. CDR3 length: 14 residues. This entry comes from a study of metastatic and nonmetastatic thyroid tumors. Study information: Repertoires were compared across blood and tumor or nodule tissue from malignant and benign thyroid patients.

No patient received treatment before thyroid surgery. Whole-study findings and limits: Significantly greater TCR beta diversity was reportedly found in malignant thyroid tumors than in benign nodules (in blood and tumor).

The origin of this receptor is a female donor with papillary thyroid cancer or a benign thyroid nodule (not recorded which). Some clones in this sample may be carry-over from other donors' samples. V gene TRBV6-1 combines with J gene TRBJ1-2, with a tentative D call TRBD1 (5 bases). Sample: adjacent normal tissue. The CDR3 sequence is CASSEALGTYGYTF. The CDR3 bases are TGTGCCAGCAGTGAAGCGCTAGGGACCTATGGCTACACCTTC.